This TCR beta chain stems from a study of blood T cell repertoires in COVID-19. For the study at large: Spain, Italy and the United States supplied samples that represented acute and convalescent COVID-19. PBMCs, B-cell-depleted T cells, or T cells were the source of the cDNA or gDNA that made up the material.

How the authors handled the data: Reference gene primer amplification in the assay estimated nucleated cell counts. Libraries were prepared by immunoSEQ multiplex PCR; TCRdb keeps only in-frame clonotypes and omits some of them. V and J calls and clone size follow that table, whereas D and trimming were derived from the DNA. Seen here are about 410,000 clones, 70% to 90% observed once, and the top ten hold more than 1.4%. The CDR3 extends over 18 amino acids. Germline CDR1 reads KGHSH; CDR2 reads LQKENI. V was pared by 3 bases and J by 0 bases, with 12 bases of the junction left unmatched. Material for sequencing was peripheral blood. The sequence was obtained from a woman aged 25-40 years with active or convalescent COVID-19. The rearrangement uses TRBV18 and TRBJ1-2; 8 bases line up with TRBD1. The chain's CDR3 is CASSPAGFLQGANYGYTF. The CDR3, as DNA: TGTGCCAGCTCACCTGCTGGTTTTTTACAGGGGGCTAACTATGGCTACACCTTC.